This TCR beta chain was obtained from a study of OX40 agonist ivuxolimab in advanced cancers. For the wider study: Ivuxolimab was an agonistic, fully human IgG2 monoclonal antibody directed against OX40 (CD134), a costimulatory receptor. Intravenous ivuxolimab was administered to patients every 2 weeks at six dose levels: 0.01, 0.1, 0.3, 1.5, 3 and 10 mg/kg. Of the 50 to 55 patients in dose escalation, some 20 had hepatocellular carcinoma, some 15 had melanoma, 9 had renal cell carcinoma and 9 had head and neck cancer. A male proportion of around 80% and a mean age of approximately 62 years, ranging from 23 to 79, were recorded for the dose-escalation cohort. Patients were allowed to have had prior anti-PD-1, anti-PD-L1 or anti-CTLA-4 therapy, and approximately 40% of the dose-escalation patients had previously received checkpoint inhibitors. Partial responses were achieved by three dose-escalation patients, of whom one had hepatocellular carcinoma and two had cutaneous melanoma. The purpose of peripheral TCRbeta sequencing was to test whether ivuxolimab changed TCR sequence diversity and led to clonal T-cell expansion. The monotherapy dose-escalation portion (N ≈ 50 patients) of the phase I ivuxolimab trial is reported in the paper.

The trial excluded patients who had a history of autoimmune disease or were on systemic immunosuppression. In every dose cohort, peripheral blood was drawn for TCR sequencing at baseline, cycle 4 day 1, and cycle 7 day 1. Samples were obtained from an open-label, multicenter, first-in-human phase I dose-escalation trial of ivuxolimab. Adults with locally advanced or metastatic melanoma, renal cell, hepatocellular, or head and neck squamous cell carcinoma were enrolled in the trial. Before TCR sequencing, CD4+ and CD8+ T cells were separately sorted from peripheral blood. For sequencing of the TCRbeta CDR3 region, genomic DNA was extracted from the sorted cells. The immunoSEQ Assay was used for sequencing of TCRbeta CDR3 regions. Held by TCRdb, this immuneACCESS table contains in-frame sequences only and omits some clones. Under half of the omission traces to an unresolved V gene where checked; the cause of the rest is unknown. The sample table records 35,000 to 50,000 clones; around 83% of these occur just once. The biggest ten clones account for roughly a fifth of the sample.

What the work shows at the level of the full study, not this receptor alone: Clonal expansion of both CD4+ and CD8+ blood T cells was observed from baseline to week 6 at doses 0.1 to 3.0 mg/kg. Low levels of normalized T-cell clonal expansion were also seen in some patients who did not respond. After ivuxolimab, CD8+ T cells had more expanded clones than CD4+ T cells on average. Which antigens the clonally expanded peripheral T cells were specific for was not determined. Partial responders in the 0.1-3.0 mg/kg groups had among the lowest normalized peripheral clonal expansion, especially among CD8+ T cells.

About this clone: Its antigen is still unknown. One base away there is no much larger clone; base qualities are not given.

The clonotype comes from an adult with an advanced solid tumor such as melanoma, head and neck, liver or kidney cancer. Sequenced here: CD4+ or CD8+ T cells sorted from blood, sampled in a trial of the OX40 agonist ivuxolimab.

The CDR3: CASSGTGGNQPQHF. The DNA sequence follows: TGTGCCAGCAGCGGGACAGGGGGGAATCAGCCCCAGCATTTT. This sequence uses TRBV5-8 and TRBJ1-5, with TRBD1 identical over 11 junction bases. As encoded in the germline V gene, CDR1 is SGHTS while CDR2 is YDEGEE. After removal of 4 bases from V and 4 bases from J, the junction retains 1 base not matched to a gene. The cysteine opens and the phenylalanine closes a CDR3 of 14 amino acids. Just CDR3 DNA is preserved here, 42 bases in frame from base 1.